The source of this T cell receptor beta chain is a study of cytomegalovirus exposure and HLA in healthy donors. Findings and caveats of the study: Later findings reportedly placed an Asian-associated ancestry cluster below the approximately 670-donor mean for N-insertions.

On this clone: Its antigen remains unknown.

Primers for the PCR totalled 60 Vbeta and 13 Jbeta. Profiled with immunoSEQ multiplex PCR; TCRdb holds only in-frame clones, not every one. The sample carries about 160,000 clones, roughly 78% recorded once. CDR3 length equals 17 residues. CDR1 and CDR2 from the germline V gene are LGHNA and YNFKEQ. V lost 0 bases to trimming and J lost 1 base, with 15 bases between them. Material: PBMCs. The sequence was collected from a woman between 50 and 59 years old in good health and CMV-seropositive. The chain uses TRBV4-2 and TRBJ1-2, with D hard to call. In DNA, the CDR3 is TGTGCCAGCAGCCAAGATCCCGCGGCGATTTATAACTATGGCTACACCTTC. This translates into CASSQDPAAIYNYGYTF.